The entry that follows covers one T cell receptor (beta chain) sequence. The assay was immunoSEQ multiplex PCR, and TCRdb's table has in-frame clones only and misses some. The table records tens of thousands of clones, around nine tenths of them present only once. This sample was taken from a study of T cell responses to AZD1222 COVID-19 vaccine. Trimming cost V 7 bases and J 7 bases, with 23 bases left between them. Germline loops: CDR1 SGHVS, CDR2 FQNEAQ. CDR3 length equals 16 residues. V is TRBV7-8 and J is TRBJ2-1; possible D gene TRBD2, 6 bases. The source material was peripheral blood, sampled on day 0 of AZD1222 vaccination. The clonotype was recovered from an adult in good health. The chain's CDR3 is CASNLRGGAGRNEQFF. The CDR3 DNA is TGTGCCAGCAACCTACGGGGCGGTGCGGGGAGAAATGAGCAGTTCTTC.